Each of the 5 T cell receptor beta chains below was sequenced from the same sample in a study of circulating and synovial CD4+ cells in juvenile arthritis. Here immunoSEQ multiplex PCR was the method, and the copy in TCRdb shows in-frame clones only, minus some. Among approximately 16,000 clones listed, around 91% were seen once. The specimen was CD4+ T cells from blood. These receptors all come from a human donor with juvenile idiopathic arthritis.

This clone showed up just a few times. The V and J genes are TRBV5-6 and TRBJ2-1; no firm D call. The length of the CDR3 is 13 residues. V dropped 2 bases and J dropped 9 bases, with 12 bases sitting between them. CDR1 is SGHDT and CDR2 is YYEEEE in the germline V gene. CDR3 protein: CASSFPVATEQFF. In nucleotides, the CDR3 is TGTGCCAGCAGCTTCCCCGTTGCTACTGAGCAGTTCTTC. The variable domain in full, completed from reference TRBV5-6 and TRBJ2-1, reads DAGVTQSPTHLIKTRGQQVTLRCSPKSGHDTVSWYQQALGQGPQFIFQYYEEEERQRGNFPDRFSGHQFPNYSSELNVNALLLGDSALYLCASSFPVATEQFFGPGTRLTVL.

V usage is TRBV18 and J usage is TRBJ2-5; 12 bases match TRBD2. The J call could be wrong; TRBJ2-7 is a better fit for the DNA end. The CDR3 has 15 residues. Per germline, CDR1 KGHSH and CDR2 LQKENI. Here the CDR3 reads CASSSGLAGNYEQYF. CDR3 in DNA: TGTGCCAGCTCGTCCGGACTAGCGGGAAATTACGAGCAGTACTTC.

The chain has TRBV7-2 and TRBJ1-5; unclear D gene. Germline V gene lookup returns CDR1 SGHTA and CDR2 FQGNSA. Trimming shortened V by 1 base and J by 7 bases, and 17 bases separated the two germline ends. This CDR3 is built from 16 residues. The CDR3 is CASSLGPGNLGQPQHF. CDR3 sequence (DNA): TGTGCCAGCAGCTTAGGGCCCGGGAATCTCGGCCAGCCCCAGCATTTT.

The chain carries TRBV10-3 and TRBJ2-7; 11 positions agree with TRBD1. Germline-derived CDR1 and CDR2 are ENHRY and SYGVKD. J was trimmed by 6 bases and V by 6 bases; bases with no gene match: 7. The CDR3 runs 14 residues. CDR3 sequence (DNA): TGTGCCATCAGAACCGGGACAGGGGGGGGCGAGCAGTACTTC. Encoded protein: CAIRTGTGGGEQYF.

The chain combines TRBV9 with TRBJ2-5; D may be TRBD2 (6 bases). The assigned J gene may be wrong: the sequence end matches TRBJ2-7 better. Germline V gene data show CDR1 as SGDLS and CDR2 as YYNGEE. The CDR3 is 14 residues long. CDR3 loop: CASSVTGTSYEQYF. The CDR3 coding sequence is TGTGCCAGCAGCGTAACCGGGACTTCCTACGAGCAGTACTTC.